This T cell receptor beta chain was found in a study of blood T cell repertoires in COVID-19. Study details: Acute and convalescent COVID-19 samples came from the United States, Italy and Spain. Sources were T cells, B-cell-depleted T cells, or PBMCs; the material itself was cDNA or gDNA.

This clone was recorded only once. The CDR3 totals 13 residues. Trimming pared 4 bases from V and 0 bases from J, leaving 9 bases between. Looked up from germline, CDR1 is SQVTM and CDR2 is ANQGSEA. As originally analysed: Reference gene primer amplification yielded estimated nucleated cell counts. This table comes from immunoSEQ multiplex PCR, and its TCRdb copy is limited to in-frame clones, with some not included. For V, J and clone size, that table is used; D and trimming come from the DNA. Altogether 53,000 or so clones are present, roughly three quarters being singletons, with the ten largest covering around 21%.

The rearrangement uses TRBV29-1 and TRBJ1-1; D is possibly TRBD1 (5 bases). The source material was peripheral blood. The receptor was isolated from a man aged 45-65 years with active or convalescent COVID-19. The CDR3 spells CSVGGLMNTEAFF. DNA for the CDR3: TGCAGCGTTGGGGGACTGATGAACACTGAAGCTTTCTTT.